Below are 32 T cell receptor beta chains sequenced from a single sample in a study of CD8+ T cells in alopecia areata. Treatment given: oral pan-JAK inhibitor, 5-10 mg twice daily. The authors extracted RNA and reverse transcribed it into cDNA as the sequencing template. Repertoires were generated with immunoSEQ multiplex PCR, while TCRdb's copy carries only in-frame clones and drops some. The table lists 60,000 to 85,000 clones, around two thirds of them singletons. Here the sequenced sample was CD8+ T cells sorted from blood, taken at week 24, from a patient treated with tofacitinib. These receptors were taken from a human donor with alopecia areata.

As DNA, the CDR3 is TGTGCCAGCAGCTTTTCGGAGGTCTCTGGAAACACCATATATTTT. Protein sequence: CASSFSEVSGNTIYF. The chain couples TRBV7-9 to TRBJ1-3, with unresolved D. CDR3 length: 15 amino acids. Trimming took 3 bases from V and 0 from J, leaving 9 bases between them. Looked up from germline, CDR1 is SEHNR and CDR2 is FQNEAQ (reference sequence).

The chain has TRBV7-3 and TRBJ2-5, with 13 bases fitting TRBD2. The CDR3 runs to 17 residues. V shed 5 bases, J shed 5 bases, and the junction held 11 bases outside the gene matches. Germline V gene lookup returns CDR1 SGHTA and CDR2 FQGTGA. This chain's CDR3 is CASSPGLAGEGGETQYF. The CDR3 coding sequence is TGTGCCAGCAGCCCAGGACTAGCGGGAGAAGGTGGGGAGACCCAGTACTTC.

This clone was detected a few times. This chain joins TRBV7-2 and TRBJ1-2; 12 bases agree with TRBD1. The germline V gene encodes CDR1 SGHTA and CDR2 FQGNSA. V lost 3 bases to trimming and J lost 4 bases; unmatched junction nucleotides: 12. This CDR3 has 18 residues. Here the CDR3 DNA reads TGTGCCAGCAGCTTTCTCCCGGGACAGGGGGCGAAGAGCTATGGCTACACCTTC. The encoded protein is CASSFLPGQGAKSYGYTF.

The chain is built from TRBV9 and TRBJ2-1, with 8 bases lining up with TRBD2. V gave up 3 bases and J gave up 6 bases; unmatched junction bases: 8. The germline gives CDR1 SGDLS, CDR2 YYNGEE. This CDR3 region has 15 residues. Here the CDR3 DNA reads TGTGCCAGCAGCGCAGCGGGAGCGGAGTTCAATGAGCAGTTCTTC. Encoded protein: CASSAAGAEFNEQFF.

This clone came up a few times. The junction departs from germline at one end; a sequencing error may be responsible. The chain links TRBV7-2 to TRBJ2-3; tentatively, D is TRBD2 (6 bases). CDR1 SGHTA and CDR2 FQGNSA come from the germline V gene. The CDR3 is made up of 16 amino acids. The CDR3 reads CASSQDLQRGTDTQYF. The CDR3 DNA reads as TGCGCCAGCAGCCAAGATCTCCAGCGGGGCACAGATACGCAGTATTTT.

This chain uses TRBV29-1 with TRBJ2-2; 9 nucleotides match TRBD2. Losses at the gene ends were 7 bases for V and 9 bases for J; bases not matched to a gene: 9. Germline assignment: CDR1 SQVTM and CDR2 ANQGSEA. CDR3 length: 13 residues. CDR3 sequence: CSGLAAGSRELFF. The DNA for the CDR3 is TGCAGCGGACTAGCGGCCGGGTCCCGGGAGCTGTTTTTT.

The V gene is TRBV10-3, the J gene TRBJ2-1, with 9 bases matching TRBD2. The CDR3 sequence is 15 residues long. V was pared by 7 bases and J by 7 bases, with 11 bases of the junction left unmatched. Germline V CDR1 and CDR2: ENHRY, SYGVKD. The CDR3 protein is CAITDVAGVGNEQFF. Here the CDR3 DNA reads TGTGCCATCACCGACGTAGCGGGAGTAGGGAATGAGCAGTTCTTC.

This chain uses TRBV4-1 with TRBJ2-1; 9 bases fit TRBD2. Trimming at V came to 0 bases and at J to 7 bases, leaving 4 bases not matched to a gene. This CDR3 spans 15 amino acids. In germline, CDR1 is MGHRA, CDR2 YSYEKL. CDR3 DNA sequence: TGCGCCAGCAGCCAAGATAGCGGGAGTTCTAATGAGCAGTTCTTC. Amino acid sequence: CASSQDSGSSNEQFF.

This chain joins TRBV4-1 and TRBJ1-1; unclear D gene. Per the germline V gene, CDR1 is MGHRA and CDR2 is YSYEKL. The CDR3 is 16 amino acids. Trimming stripped 0 bases from V and 0 bases from J, with 11 bases between. CDR3 region: CASSQEVGSMNTEAFF. The CDR3 bases are TGCGCCAGCAGCCAAGAGGTCGGCTCCATGAACACTGAAGCTTTCTTT.

The chain recombines TRBV5-1 with TRBJ2-2; D remains unclear. The CDR3 covers 12 residues. From germline, CDR1 is SGHRS and CDR2 YFSETQ. V shed 5 bases and J shed 0 bases, with 2 bases lying between them. The CDR3 region is CASSSNTGELFF. The CDR3 nucleotides read TGCGCCAGCAGTTCGAACACCGGGGAGCTGTTTTTT.

The genes are TRBV10-3 and TRBJ2-7, with D perhaps matching TRBD2 (6 bases). V lost 3 bases, J lost 1 base, and 13 bases lay in between. This CDR3 is built from 15 residues. Germline V gene data show CDR1 as ENHRY and CDR2 as SYGVKD. CDR3 amino acids: CAISDPGESSYEQYF. The CDR3 DNA follows: TGTGCCATCAGTGACCCGGGAGAATCGTCCTACGAGCAGTACTTC.

This sequence joins TRBV7-9 and TRBJ1-4; D gene ambiguous. This CDR3 contains 16 residues. Germline V CDR1 and CDR2: SEHNR, FQNEAQ (reference sequence). Trimming took 5 bases from V and 4 from J, leaving 17 bases between them. The DNA for the CDR3 is TGTGCCAGCAGCCCGAGGACTCCCGGAGTTAATGAAAAACTGTTTTTT. Encoded protein: CASSPRTPGVNEKLFF.

This clone turned up a few times. The chain couples TRBV7-9 to TRBJ2-7; D gene ambiguous. Trimming removed 5 bases at V and 3 bases at J, with 11 bases between. Germline-derived CDR1 and CDR2 are SEHNR and FQNEAQ (reference sequence). CDR3 length: 13 amino acids. CDR3 in DNA: TGTGCCAGCAGCCTGAGGCAGAACTACGAGCAGTACTTC. Its protein product is CASSLRQNYEQYF.

This sequence joins TRBV7-9 and TRBJ2-1; tentative D call: TRBD2 (6 bases). Trimming cost V 3 bases and J 0 bases, with 12 bases left between them. Germline loops: CDR1 SEHNR, CDR2 FQNEAQ (reference sequence). This CDR3 comprises 16 residues. The CDR3 region has the DNA TGTGCCAGCAGCTTTCTCGCGGGGAGCTCCTACAATGAGCAGTTCTTC. Translated: CASSFLAGSSYNEQFF.

CDR3 protein: CATSSTRIGTDTQYF. Written as DNA, the CDR3 is TGTGCCACCAGCAGCACCCGAATAGGGACAGATACGCAGTATTTT. The rearrangement links TRBV15 to TRBJ2-3; D not certain. The V gene's germline CDR1 is LNHNV and CDR2 YYDKDF (reference sequence). There are 15 residues in the CDR3. The ends were cut back, 3 bases at V and 3 bases at J, with 13 bases in the middle.

This chain uses TRBV5-1 with TRBJ1-1, with TRBD1 identical over 7 bases. The CDR3 is made up of 14 amino acids. Germline CDR1 is SGHRS and CDR2 is YFSETQ. The V gene end was trimmed by 4 bases and the J gene end by 5 bases; junction bases not matched to a gene: 8. The CDR3 DNA is TGCGCCAGCAGCGATGGACAGGCGGGGACTGAAGCTTTCTTT. It translates to CASSDGQAGTEAFF.

The chain carries TRBV19 and TRBJ2-6; D may be TRBD1 (7 bases). With 6 bases removed from V and 0 bases from J, the gap between germline ends came to 18 bases. Germline V gene data show CDR1 as LNHDA and CDR2 as SQIVND (reference sequence). This CDR3 region has 18 residues. CDR3 in amino acids: CASSYGAGGISGANVLTF. The CDR3 bases are TGTGCCAGTAGCTATGGGGCAGGGGGGATCTCTGGGGCCAACGTCCTGACTTTC.

The V and J genes are TRBV5-1 and TRBJ1-4; D is uncertain. This CDR3 region has 17 residues. CDR1 SGHRS and CDR2 YFSETQ come from the germline V gene. The V and J ends lost 4 bases and 4 bases respectively, with 20 bases between them. The CDR3 loop reads CASSPTEVGFLNEKLFF. The CDR3, as DNA: TGCGCCAGCAGCCCTACTGAAGTAGGGTTTCTTAATGAAAAACTGTTTTTT.

This chain links TRBV14 with TRBJ1-2; D remains ambiguous. The CDR3 covers 15 residues. Germline values: CDR1 SGHDN, CDR2 FVKESK. Trimming took off 4 bases at V and 6 bases at J, with 18 bases between the two ends. CDR3 amino acids: CASSPFEVRRDGYTF. DNA for the CDR3: TGTGCCAGCAGCCCCTTCGAGGTCAGGAGGGATGGCTACACCTTC.

The V gene is TRBV6-5, the J gene TRBJ2-7, with 7 bases aligning to TRBD1. Trimming removed 8 bases from V and 5 bases from J; junction bases left unmatched: 6. The V gene's germline CDR1 is MNHEY and CDR2 SVGAGI. There are 12 residues in the CDR3. DNA of the CDR3: TGTGCCAGCCGACAGGGAATGGACGAGCAGTACTTC. Its protein is CASRQGMDEQYF.

This clone was picked up one time. The chain recombines TRBV27 with TRBJ2-3; 13 bases are shared with TRBD2. V lost 2 bases to trimming and J lost 6 bases; unmatched junction nucleotides: 8. CDR1 and CDR2 (germline): MNHEY, SMNVEV (reference sequence). The CDR3 length is 17 residues. The CDR3 bases are TGTGCCAGCAGTTTAACCCCGACTAGCGGGGGGAGGGATACGCAGTATTTT. This translates into CASSLTPTSGGRDTQYF.

This clone was recorded once. The rearrangement links TRBV4-2 to TRBJ2-7; D unresolved. The V end lost 0 bases, the J end lost 3 bases, and 9 bases lay between the germline ends. The germline V gene has CDR1 LGHNA and CDR2 YNFKEQ. The length of the CDR3 is 14 residues. The CDR3 sequence is CASSQEGSYYEQYF. DNA for the CDR3: TGTGCCAGCAGCCAAGAGGGTAGCTACTACGAGCAGTACTTC.

A few counts support this clone. The chain links TRBV28 to TRBJ2-1; 8 nucleotides agree with TRBD2. Germline-derived CDR1 and CDR2 are MDHEN and SYDVKM. V lost 6 bases to trimming and J lost 4 bases; unmatched junction nucleotides: 11. The CDR3 consists of 16 residues. CDR3 in amino acids: CASRSVVSGDYNEQFF. CDR3 nucleotides: TGTGCCAGCAGGTCTGTCGTTAGCGGGGATTACAATGAGCAGTTCTTC.

CDR3 amino acids: CASSPPTSGRYNEQFF. Here the CDR3 DNA reads TGTGCCAGCAGCCCCCCGACTAGCGGGAGATACAATGAGCAGTTCTTC. This chain uses TRBV7-9 with TRBJ2-1, with 12 bases that match TRBD2. Unmatched junction bases numbered 6, after V lost 5 bases and J lost 4 bases. Germline V CDR1 and CDR2: SEHNR, FQNEAQ (reference sequence). This CDR3 contains 16 residues.

This clone was counted between two and nine times. The chain has TRBV7-2 and TRBJ2-1; D gene unclear. The CDR3 totals 15 residues. CDR1 is SGHTA, CDR2 FQGNSA, per germline. V was pared by 5 bases and J by 0 bases, with 11 bases between. This chain's CDR3 is CASSPDLSSYNEQFF. CDR3 nucleotides: TGTGCCAGCAGCCCCGACTTGAGCTCCTACAATGAGCAGTTCTTC.

This clone was seen a few times. Compared with germline, one end of the junction differs, possibly owing to a read error. CDR3 coding DNA: TGTGCCAGCAGTTTGGACACCGGAACTAATGAAAAACTGTTTTTC. Amino acid sequence: CASSLDTGTNEKLFF. The chain uses TRBV2 and TRBJ1-4, with D perhaps matching TRBD1 (5 bases). The germline V gene has CDR1 SNHLY and CDR2 FYNNEI. CDR3 length equals 15 residues.

This clone came up once. The V and J genes are TRBV27 and TRBJ2-5, with D perhaps assigned TRBD1 or TRBD2 (6 bases each). The CDR3 runs 15 residues. CDR1 MNHEY and CDR2 SMNVEV come from the germline V gene (reference sequence). V gave up 6 bases and J gave up 2 bases, with 16 bases separating them. In DNA, the CDR3 is TGTGCCAGCAGCCTAACCCGGGGGCGGCAAGAGACCCAGTACTTC. Its translation is CASSLTRGRQETQYF.

This chain links TRBV27 with TRBJ2-3, with TRBD2 matching over 8 bases. The junction had 4 bases not matched to a gene; V was cut back by 4 bases and J by 1 base. From germline, CDR1 is MNHEY and CDR2 SMNVEV (reference sequence). The CDR3 runs 15 residues. The CDR3 nucleotides read TGTGCCAGCAGTTGGAGCGGGGGCGGCACAGATACGCAGTATTTT. This sequence encodes CASSWSGGGTDTQYF.

Only one count was recorded for this clone. The gene calls are TRBV29-1 and TRBJ1-2; TRBD1 matches 7 bases. V shed 5 bases, J shed 8 bases, and the junction held 5 bases outside the gene matches. The germline gives CDR1 SQVTM, CDR2 ANQGSEA. The CDR3 has 11 amino acids. DNA for the CDR3: TGCAGCGTTCGACAGGGTTACGGCTACACCTTC. It encodes CSVRQGYGYTF.

The rearrangement joins TRBV28 to TRBJ2-7; TRBD1 agrees at 12 bases. CDR1 is MDHEN and CDR2 is SYDVKM in the germline V gene. The trim removed 5 bases at V and 7 bases at J, leaving 6 bases unmatched. The CDR3 length is 14 residues. The CDR3 sequence: CASSPGTGGWEQYF. CDR3 nucleotide sequence: TGTGCCAGCAGTCCAGGGACAGGGGGCTGGGAGCAGTACTTC.

The gene calls are TRBV2 and TRBJ2-1; TRBD1 matches at 8 bases. The germline V gene has CDR1 SNHLY and CDR2 FYNNEI. After removal of 3 bases from V and 2 bases from J, the junction contained 3 bases not matched to a gene. The CDR3 is 15 residues long. This CDR3 reads CASSDGQGPYNEQFF. CDR3 bases: TGTGCCAGCAGTGACGGACAGGGACCCTACAATGAGCAGTTCTTC.

This clone was found once. J is TRBJ1-1 and V is TRBV29-1; D call uncertain. The CDR3 consists of 10 residues. The V end was cut by 7 bases, the J end by 7 bases, with 10 bases between. Germline loops: CDR1 SQVTM, CDR2 ANQGSEA. The CDR3 nucleotides are TGCAGCGGGTGGGATGGTGAAGCTTTCTTT. It translates to CSGWDGEAFF.